The 22 T cell receptor beta chains in this list originate from one sample, sequenced in a study of T-cell memory formation after mild COVID-19 (dated by TCRdb to about 2021). Library preparation used 5' RACE. The listed sequencing device is Illumina NovaSeq 6000. TCRdb applied fastp at Q25 and MiXCR to the public reads, then kept only in-frame beta chains. When rows share a CDR3 protein, they turn into one entry using the most common DNA and genes. The sample yields roughly 280,000 distinct CDR3 sequences; 7.5% to 9.5% were counted once. Roughly 22% of the sample rests with the top ten. The sample consisted of PBMCs or a T cell subset sorted from them (not recorded which). The receptors here all came from a man younger than 35 who had mild COVID-19 (a few samples of this study predate the infection). The sample titles of this study are shuffled in the database, so cell type and time point are left out; the donor was told from shared clones.

This clonotype showed up many times. The chain is built from TRBV16 and TRBJ2-7, with D possibly TRBD1 on 5 matching bases. There are 16 residues in the CDR3. V was trimmed by 0 bases and J by 1 base, leaving 13 bases between them. Germline V lookup: CDR1 KGHSY, CDR2 FQNENV. CDR3 nucleotides: TGTGCCAGCAGCCAATCGGTCCAGGGCTCGTCCTACGAGCAGTACGTC. It is translated as CASSQSVQGSSYEQYV.

This clonotype was recorded at least ten times. This chain uses TRBV12-3 or TRBV12-4 with TRBJ2-6; D is ambiguous. CDR3 length: 14 residues. V lost 4 bases and J lost 1, with 5 bases in between. The CDR3 here is CASSWASGANVLTF. In DNA form, the CDR3 reads TGTGCCAGCAGTTGGGCTTCTGGGGCCAACGTCCTGACTTTC.

This clonotype was detected many times. The gene calls are TRBV4-3 and TRBJ2-4; maybe TRBD2 (5 bases). The CDR3 runs 15 residues. Trimming removed 0 bases at V and 7 bases at J, with 13 bases between. Looked up from germline, CDR1 is LGHNA and CDR2 is YSLEER. Here the CDR3 reads CASSQDRLARNIQYF. For the CDR3, the DNA is TGCGCCAGCAGCCAAGATCGTCTAGCTCGTAACATTCAGTACTTC.

This clonotype has a count of ten or more. This rearrangement joins TRBV6-2 or TRBV6-3 to TRBJ2-3; tentatively, D is TRBD2 (6 bases). The germline V and J ends were trimmed by 5 bases and 3 bases, with 12 bases remaining between them. Germline lookup yields CDR1 MNHEY and CDR2 SVGEGT. The CDR3 covers 14 residues. The DNA of the CDR3 is TGTGCCAGCAGTCCTGCGGGGTCGACAGATACGCAGTATTTT. It yields the protein CASSPAGSTDTQYF.

As regards this clonotype: A read error may explain this, as a much larger clone is one base away. The chain couples TRBV7-3 to TRBJ1-5; D uncertain. Trimming pared 5 bases from V and 6 bases from J, leaving 20 bases between. The CDR3 consists of 16 residues. Germline-derived CDR1 and CDR2 are SGHTA and FQGTGA. The CDR3 sequence is CASSRTRGVKAQPQHF. The CDR3 region has the DNA TGTGCCAGCAGCCGGACCCGGGGAGTGAAGGCTCAGCCCCAGCATTTT.

V gene TRBV11-1 combines with J gene TRBJ2-2; perhaps TRBD2 as D (6 bases). The CDR3 has 16 residues. The germline V and J ends were trimmed by 5 bases and 4 bases, with 17 bases remaining between them. Looked up from germline, CDR1 is SGHAT and CDR2 is FQDESV (reference sequence). The CDR3 here is CASSGRGRRGTGELFF. The CDR3 DNA reads as TGTGCCAGCAGCGGCCGGGGGAGACGGGGCACCGGGGAGCTGTTTTTT.

The V call is TRBV2, the J call TRBJ2-7; no clear D gene. The CDR3 runs 11 residues. With 6 bases removed from V and 9 bases from J, the gap between germline ends came to 12 bases. Germline CDR1 SNHLY, CDR2 FYNNEI. CDR3 DNA sequence: TGTGCCAGCAGCGATTACAGTGGGCAGTACGTC. As protein: CASSDYSGQYV.

Only a few counts were recorded for this clonotype. The chain recombines TRBV6-2 or TRBV6-3 with TRBJ2-2, with D hard to call. CDR1 is MNHEY, CDR2 SVGEGT, per germline. This CDR3 has 17 amino acids. Trimming left V 4 bases short and J 0 bases short, with 15 bases between. DNA of the CDR3: TGTGCCAGCAGTTCGTTCATCTTGTTCGCGAACACCGGGGAGCTGTTTTTT. Translated: CASSSFILFANTGELFF.

This clonotype was observed at least ten times. The genes are TRBV12-3 or TRBV12-4 and TRBJ1-5; D unclear. This CDR3 region has 16 residues. V dropped 5 bases and J dropped 0 bases, with 14 bases sitting between them. The CDR3 reads CASSPQRFASNQPQHF. DNA for the CDR3: TGTGCCAGCAGTCCCCAGAGGTTCGCTAGCAATCAGCCCCAGCATTTT.

J is TRBJ2-3 and V is TRBV5-4; maybe TRBD2 (5 bases). Germline V gives CDR1 SGHNT, CDR2 YYREEE (reference sequence). V lost 1 base and J 2 bases, leaving 14 bases between the germline ends. The CDR3 loop spans 16 amino acids. CDR3 in amino acids: CASSLRGLGDTDTQYF. The CDR3 DNA is TGTGCCAGCAGCTTGCGAGGGTTAGGTGACACAGATACGCAGTATTTT. The full variable domain, completed using reference TRBV5-4 and TRBJ2-3, is ETGVTQSPTHLIKTRGQQVTLRCSSQSGHNTVSWYQQALGQGPQFIFQYYREEENGRGNFPPRFSGLQFPNYSSELNVNALELDDSALYLCASSLRGLGDTDTQYFGPGTRLTVL.

This clonotype was counted many times. V gene TRBV7-2 combines with J gene TRBJ2-5; 11 bases fit TRBD2. Germline V CDR1 and CDR2: SGHTA, FQGNSA. V shed 5 bases and J 4 bases; nucleotides not matched to a gene: 6. The CDR3 covers 15 residues. The CDR3 sequence: CASSQTSGAGETQYF. The DNA of the CDR3 is TGTGCCAGCAGCCAGACTAGCGGGGCAGGAGAGACCCAGTACTTC.

In its sample, this clonotype was seen many times. V is TRBV2 and J is TRBJ2-2; the D is unclear. V was pared by 10 bases and J by 2 bases, with 11 bases between. CDR3 length equals 13 residues. Germline V gene sequence: CDR1 SNHLY, CDR2 FYNNEI. The CDR3 protein is CAIQYGNTGELFF. In DNA, the CDR3 is TGTGCCATCCAGTACGGAAACACCGGGGAGCTGTTTTTT.

This clonotype has at least ten counts. The chain links TRBV7-6 to TRBJ2-1; 7 bases fit TRBD1. This CDR3 contains 15 residues. CDR1 and CDR2 (germline): SGHVS, FNYEAQ. V dropped 2 bases and J dropped 7; count of bases not matched to a gene: 8. The CDR3 DNA reads as TGTGCCAGCAGCTTAAGGGCAGGGGGTCGGAATGAGCAGTTCTTC. It encodes CASSLRAGGRNEQFF. Combining the CDR3 with reference TRBV7-6 and TRBJ2-1 gives the whole variable domain GAGVSQSPRYKVTKRGQDVALRCDPISGHVSLYWYRQALGQGPEFLTYFNYEAQQDKSGLPNDRFSAERPEGSISTLTIQRTEQRDSAMYRCASSLRAGGRNEQFFGPGTRLTVL.

On this clonotype: The junction shows a germline mismatch at one end, possibly a read error. CDR3 DNA sequence: TGCAGCGTACGGACAGGAGATAGCAATAAGCCCCAGCATTTT. This translates into CSVRTGDSNKPQHF. The rearrangement links TRBV29-1 to TRBJ1-5, with 7 bases fitting TRBD1. The CDR3 contains 14 residues. The V gene's germline CDR1 is SQVTM and CDR2 ANQGSEA. Using reference TRBV29-1 and TRBJ1-5 for the parts outside the CDR3, the full variable domain is SAVISQKPSRDICQRGTSLTIQCQVDSQVTMMFWYRQQPGQSLTLIATANQGSEATYESGFVIDKFPISRPNLTFSTLTVSNMSPEDSSIYLCSVRTGDSNKPQHFGDGTRLSIL.

CDR3 in amino acids: CASSQSGVQTQYF. Written as DNA, the CDR3 is TGCGCCAGCAGCCAATCGGGGGTCCAGACCCAGTACTTC. This chain uses TRBV4-1 with TRBJ2-5; weak D call: TRBD2 (6 bases). The CDR3 length is 13 residues. Germline CDR1 is MGHRA and CDR2 is YSYEKL. Trimming stripped 2 bases from V and 6 bases from J, with 10 bases between.

The chain employs TRBV4-2 and TRBJ1-4, with D unclear. The CDR3 runs 16 residues. Trimming removed 1 base from V and 5 bases from J, with 14 bases in between. Germline values: CDR1 LGHNA, CDR2 YNFKEQ. CDR3 amino acids: CASSQGPGSENEKLFF. The CDR3 DNA reads as TGTGCCAGCAGCCAAGGACCCGGCAGTGAAAATGAAAAACTGTTTTTT.

The chain combines TRBV11-2 with TRBJ2-2; 13 bases match TRBD2. Germline-derived CDR1 and CDR2 are SGHAT and FQNNGV. The length of the CDR3 is 16 residues. The V and J ends lost 5 bases and 5 bases, in that order; junction bases with no gene match: 5. This chain's CDR3 is CASSLRTSGGTGELFF. The CDR3 region has the DNA TGTGCCAGCAGCCTACGGACTAGCGGGGGTACCGGGGAGCTGTTTTTT.

This clonotype was detected only a few times. The chain uses TRBV7-9 and TRBJ1-1; the D gene is possibly TRBD1 (6 bases). CDR1 is SEHNR, CDR2 FQNEAQ, per germline (reference sequence). The CDR3 runs 14 residues. V gave up 6 bases and J gave up 8 bases, with 19 bases separating them. CDR3 sequence: CASSRTDLTSEAFF. In nucleotides, the CDR3 is TGTGCCAGCAGTCGGACAGACCTTACCTCAGAAGCTTTCTTT. Variable domain in full (rest from reference TRBV7-9 and TRBJ1-1): DTGVSQNPRHKITKRGQNVTFRCDPISEHNRLYWYRQTLGQGPEFLTYFQNEAQLEKSRLLSDRFSAERPKGSFSTLEIQRTEQGDSAMYLCASSRTDLTSEAFFGQGTRLTVV.

This clonotype was observed a few times. The chain uses TRBV4-1 and TRBJ2-7; TRBD2 matches at 14 bases. This CDR3 has 17 residues. V was clipped by 1 base and J by 7 bases; unmatched bases: 9. CDR1 MGHRA and CDR2 YSYEKL come from the germline V gene. CDR3 nucleotide sequence: TGCGCCAGCAGCCAAGCCGTGGGACTAGCGGGGGAGGGAGAGCAGTACTTC. This sequence encodes CASSQAVGLAGEGEQYF.

This rearrangement joins TRBV7-6 to TRBJ2-2; 9 bases are shared with TRBD1. CDR1 and CDR2 (germline): SGHVS, FNYEAQ. V trimming: 5 bases; J trimming: 6 bases; junction bases outside the gene matches: 7. The CDR3 length is 15 residues. The CDR3 DNA reads TGTGCCAGCAGCGACGACAGGGGGGCGCCCGGGGAGCTGTTTTTT. This translates into CASSDDRGAPGELFF.

This clonotype came up many times. This chain joins TRBV7-2 and TRBJ2-3, with TRBD2 matching 12 bases. The V segment lost 5 bases and the J segment 2 bases; nucleotides outside the gene matches: 5. Germline CDR1 is SGHTA and CDR2 is FQGNSA. The CDR3 spans 16 residues. The CDR3 nucleotides read TGTGCCAGCAGCCTGACTAGCGGGGGATTCACAGATACGCAGTATTTT. The encoded protein is CASSLTSGGFTDTQYF. Full variable domain (missing parts from reference TRBV7-2 and TRBJ2-3): GAGVSQSPSNKVTEKGKDVELRCDPISGHTALYWYRQSLGQGLEFLIYFQGNSAPDKSGLPSDRFSAERTGGSVSTLTIQRTQQEDSAVYLCASSLTSGGFTDTQYFGPGTRLTVL.

This clonotype was detected a few times. Here the CDR3 DNA reads TGTGCCAGCAGCTTGCAGCCAACCTACGAGCAGTACTTC. It codes for CASSLQPTYEQYF. The chain recombines TRBV5-6 with TRBJ2-7; D not resolved. The germline V gene encodes CDR1 SGHDT and CDR2 YYEEEE. CDR3 length equals 13 residues. Between the trimmed V and J ends, which lost 1 base and 2 bases, there was a span of 7 bases.